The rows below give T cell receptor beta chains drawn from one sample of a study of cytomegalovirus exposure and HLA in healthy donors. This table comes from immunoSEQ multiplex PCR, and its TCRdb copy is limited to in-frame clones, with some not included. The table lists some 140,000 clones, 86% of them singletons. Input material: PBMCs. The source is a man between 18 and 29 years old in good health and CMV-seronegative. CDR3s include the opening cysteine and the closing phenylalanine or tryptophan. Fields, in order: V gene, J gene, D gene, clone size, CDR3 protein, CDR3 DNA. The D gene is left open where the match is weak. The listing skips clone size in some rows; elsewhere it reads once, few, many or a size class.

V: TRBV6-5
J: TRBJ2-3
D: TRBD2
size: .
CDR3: CASSYSGLAGDTQYF
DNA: TGTGCCAGCAGTTACTCGGGCCTAGCGGGAGATACGCAGTATTTT

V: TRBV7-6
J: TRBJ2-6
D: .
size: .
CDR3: CASSPTRPRFSGANVLTF
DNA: TGTGCCAGCAGCCCCACGCGACCGCGGTTTTCTGGGGCCAACGTCCTGACTTTC

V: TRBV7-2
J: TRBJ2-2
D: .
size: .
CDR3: CASSLPHRANTGELFF
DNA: TGTGCCAGCAGCTTACCCCACAGGGCGAACACCGGGGAGCTGTTTTTT

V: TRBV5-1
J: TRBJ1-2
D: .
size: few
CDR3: CASSLGWEHSYGYTF
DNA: TGCGCCAGCAGCTTGGGGTGGGAGCATTCCTATGGCTACACCTTC

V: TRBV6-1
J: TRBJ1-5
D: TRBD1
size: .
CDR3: CASRAGQAYNQPQHF
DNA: TGTGCCAGCAGGGCCGGACAGGCCTATAATCAGCCCCAGCATTTT

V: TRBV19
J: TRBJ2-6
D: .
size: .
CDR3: CASSTFFSSSGANVLTF
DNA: TGTGCCAGTAGTACCTTCTTTTCCAGCTCTGGGGCCAACGTCCTGACTTTC

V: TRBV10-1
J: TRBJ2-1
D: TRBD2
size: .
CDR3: CASSVKGRSGGLNEQFF
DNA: TGCGCCAGCAGTGTAAAGGGTCGGTCGGGGGGGCTCAATGAGCAGTTCTTC

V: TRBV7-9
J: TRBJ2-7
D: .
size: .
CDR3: CASSLLGPYEQYF
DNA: TGTGCCAGCAGCTTACTAGGTCCCTACGAGCAGTACTTC

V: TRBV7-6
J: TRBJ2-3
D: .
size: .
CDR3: CASSHLGRQSESTDTQYF
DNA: TGTGCCAGCAGCCATCTAGGAAGACAGAGCGAAAGCACAGATACGCAGTATTTT

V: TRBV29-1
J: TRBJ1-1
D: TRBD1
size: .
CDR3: CSVEDRDRGPGTEAFF
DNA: TGCAGCGTTGAAGATCGGGACAGGGGCCCCGGCACTGAAGCTTTCTTT

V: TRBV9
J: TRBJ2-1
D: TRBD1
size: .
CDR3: CASSPMGQGNEQFF
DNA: TGTGCCAGCAGCCCGATGGGACAGGGGAATGAGCAGTTCTTC

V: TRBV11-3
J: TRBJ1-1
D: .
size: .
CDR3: CASSMGLLGAEAFF
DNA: TGTGCCAGCAGCATGGGACTTCTGGGGGCTGAAGCTTTCTTT

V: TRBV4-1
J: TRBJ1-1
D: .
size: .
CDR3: CASSQDLGRRGTEAFF
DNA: TGCGCCAGCAGCCAAGATCTGGGGAGGAGGGGCACTGAAGCTTTCTTT

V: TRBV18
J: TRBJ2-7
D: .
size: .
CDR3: CASSPPGLEEQYF
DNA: TGTGCCAGCTCACCACCGGGACTGGAGGAGCAGTACTTC

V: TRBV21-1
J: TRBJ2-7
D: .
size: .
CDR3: CASSKGTGGYEQYF
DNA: TGTGCCAGCAGCAAAGGGACAGGGGGCTACGAGCAGTACTTC